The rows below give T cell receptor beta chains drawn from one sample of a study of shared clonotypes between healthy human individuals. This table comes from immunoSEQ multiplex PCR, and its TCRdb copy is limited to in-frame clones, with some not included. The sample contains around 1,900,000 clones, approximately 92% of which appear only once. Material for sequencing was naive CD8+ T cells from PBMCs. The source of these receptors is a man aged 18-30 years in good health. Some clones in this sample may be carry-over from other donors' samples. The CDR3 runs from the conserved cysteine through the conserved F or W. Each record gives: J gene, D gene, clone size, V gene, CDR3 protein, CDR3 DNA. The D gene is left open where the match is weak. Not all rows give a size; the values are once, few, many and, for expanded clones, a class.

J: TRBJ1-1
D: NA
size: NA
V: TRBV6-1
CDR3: CASSEVLWGLGPHTEAFF
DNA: TGTGCCAGCAGTGAAGTCTTATGGGGCCTCGGGCCCCACACTGAAGCTTTCTTT

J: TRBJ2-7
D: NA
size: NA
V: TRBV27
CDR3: CASSWKNGYSYEQYF
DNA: TGTGCCAGCAGTTGGAAAAACGGTTACTCCTACGAGCAGTACTTC

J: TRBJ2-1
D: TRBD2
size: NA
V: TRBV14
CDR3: CASSLRGTNNEQFF
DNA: TGTGCCAGCAGCCTGAGAGGGACTAACAATGAGCAGTTCTTC

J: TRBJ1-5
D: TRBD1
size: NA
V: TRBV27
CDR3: CASSLRQGANQPQHF
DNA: TGTGCCAGCAGTTTGCGACAGGGGGCGAATCAGCCCCAGCATTTT

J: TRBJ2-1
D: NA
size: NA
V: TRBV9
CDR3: CASSPLGSLDRNEQFF
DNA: TGTGCCAGCAGCCCGCTGGGCAGCCTAGACAGAAATGAGCAGTTCTTC

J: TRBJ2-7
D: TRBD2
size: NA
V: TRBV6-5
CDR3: CASSYGTSATYEQYF
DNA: TGTGCCAGCAGTTATGGGACTAGCGCGACCTACGAGCAGTACTTC

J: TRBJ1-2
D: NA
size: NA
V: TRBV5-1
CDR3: CASSSLQGLDYGYTF
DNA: TGCGCCAGCAGCTCCCTACAGGGCTTGGACTATGGCTACACCTTC

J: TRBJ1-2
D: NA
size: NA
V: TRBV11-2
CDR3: CASSLDPSQTNYGYTF
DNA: TGTGCCAGCAGCTTAGATCCGTCCCAGACTAACTATGGCTACACCTTC

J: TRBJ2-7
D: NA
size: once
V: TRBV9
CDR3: CASSVDLAPSEQYF
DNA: TGTGCCAGCAGCGTAGATCTAGCCCCCAGCGAGCAGTACTTC

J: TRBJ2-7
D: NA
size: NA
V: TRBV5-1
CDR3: CASSLKSPSELPYEQYF
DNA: TGCGCCAGCAGCTTGAAATCCCCGTCGGAGTTACCCTACGAGCAGTACTTC

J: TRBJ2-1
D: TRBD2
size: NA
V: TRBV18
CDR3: CASSPPRLAGGPGEQFF
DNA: TGTGCCAGCTCACCACCTCGGCTAGCGGGAGGGCCCGGTGAGCAGTTCTTC

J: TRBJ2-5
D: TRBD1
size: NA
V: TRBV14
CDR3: CASSQEGDREAPYQETQYF
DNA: TGTGCCAGCAGCCAAGAAGGGGACAGGGAGGCCCCGTACCAAGAGACCCAGTACTTC

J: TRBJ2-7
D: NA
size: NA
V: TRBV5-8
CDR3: CASISGQGSWYEQYF
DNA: TGTGCCAGCATCTCCGGGCAGGGGAGTTGGTACGAGCAGTACTTC

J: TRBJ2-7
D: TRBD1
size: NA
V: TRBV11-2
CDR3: CASSLAPEGALNEQYF
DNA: TGTGCCAGCAGCTTAGCTCCTGAGGGGGCTTTGAACGAGCAGTACTTC

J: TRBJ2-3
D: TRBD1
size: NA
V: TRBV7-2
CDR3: CASSLRQGPGTDTQYF
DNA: TGTGCCAGCAGCCTGAGACAGGGACCGGGCACAGATACGCAGTATTTT

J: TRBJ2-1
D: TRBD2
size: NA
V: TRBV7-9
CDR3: CASSLVREGRTEQFF
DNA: TGTGCCAGCAGCTTAGTGCGGGAGGGCCGGACTGAGCAGTTCTTC

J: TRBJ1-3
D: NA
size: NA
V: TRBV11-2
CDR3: CASSRAAGTSYTIYF
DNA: TGTGCCAGCAGCCGGGCGGCAGGGACAAGTTACACCATATATTTT

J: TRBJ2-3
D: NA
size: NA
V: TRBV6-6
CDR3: CASSPPSRVASDTQYF
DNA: TGTGCCAGCAGCCCGCCGTCTAGGGTCGCTTCAGATACGCAGTATTTT

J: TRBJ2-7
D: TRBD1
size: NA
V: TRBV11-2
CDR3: CASSPTGGAYEQYF
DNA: TGTGCCAGCAGCCCTACAGGGGGTGCCTACGAGCAGTACTTC

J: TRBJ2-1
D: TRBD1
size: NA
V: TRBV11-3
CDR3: CASSSRQGSYNEQFF
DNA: TGTGCCAGCAGCTCCCGACAGGGTTCCTACAATGAGCAGTTCTTC

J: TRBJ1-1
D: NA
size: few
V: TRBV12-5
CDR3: CASGLGLGMDTEAFF
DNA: TGTGCTAGTGGTTTGGGACTCGGGATGGACACTGAAGCTTTCTTT

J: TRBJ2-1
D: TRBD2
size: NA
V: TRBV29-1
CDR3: CSVERYGSGRRNEQFF
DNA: TGCAGCGTTGAAAGGTACGGTAGCGGGAGAAGGAATGAGCAGTTCTTC

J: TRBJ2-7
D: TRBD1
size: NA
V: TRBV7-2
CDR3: CASSWGQGQYF
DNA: TGTGCCAGCAGCTGGGGACAGGGACAGTACTTC

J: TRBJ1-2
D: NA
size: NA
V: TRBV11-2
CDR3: CASSPKPGDSHGYTF
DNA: TGTGCCAGCAGCCCGAAGCCGGGTGATTCCCATGGCTACACCTTC

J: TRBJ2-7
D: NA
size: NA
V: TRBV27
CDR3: CASSLDRAPLGYEQYF
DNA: TGTGCCAGCAGTTTAGACCGGGCCCCCCTAGGGTACGAGCAGTACTTC